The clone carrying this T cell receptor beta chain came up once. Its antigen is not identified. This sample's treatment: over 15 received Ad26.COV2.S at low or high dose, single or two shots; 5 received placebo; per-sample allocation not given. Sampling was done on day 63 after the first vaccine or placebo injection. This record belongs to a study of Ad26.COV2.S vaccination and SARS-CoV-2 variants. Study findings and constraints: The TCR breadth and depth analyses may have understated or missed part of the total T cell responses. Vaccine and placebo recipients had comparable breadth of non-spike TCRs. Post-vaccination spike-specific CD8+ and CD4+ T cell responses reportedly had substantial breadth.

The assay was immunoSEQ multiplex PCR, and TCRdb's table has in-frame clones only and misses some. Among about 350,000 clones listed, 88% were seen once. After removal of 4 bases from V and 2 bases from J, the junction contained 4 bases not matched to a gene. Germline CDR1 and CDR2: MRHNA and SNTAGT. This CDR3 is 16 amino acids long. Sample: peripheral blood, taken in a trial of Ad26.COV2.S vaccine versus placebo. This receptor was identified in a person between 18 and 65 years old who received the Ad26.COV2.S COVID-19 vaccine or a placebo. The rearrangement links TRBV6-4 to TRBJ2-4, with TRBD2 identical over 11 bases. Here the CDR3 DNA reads TGTGCCAGCAGTGCCCTAGCGGGAGGAACCAAAAACATTCAGTACTTC. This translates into CASSALAGGTKNIQYF.